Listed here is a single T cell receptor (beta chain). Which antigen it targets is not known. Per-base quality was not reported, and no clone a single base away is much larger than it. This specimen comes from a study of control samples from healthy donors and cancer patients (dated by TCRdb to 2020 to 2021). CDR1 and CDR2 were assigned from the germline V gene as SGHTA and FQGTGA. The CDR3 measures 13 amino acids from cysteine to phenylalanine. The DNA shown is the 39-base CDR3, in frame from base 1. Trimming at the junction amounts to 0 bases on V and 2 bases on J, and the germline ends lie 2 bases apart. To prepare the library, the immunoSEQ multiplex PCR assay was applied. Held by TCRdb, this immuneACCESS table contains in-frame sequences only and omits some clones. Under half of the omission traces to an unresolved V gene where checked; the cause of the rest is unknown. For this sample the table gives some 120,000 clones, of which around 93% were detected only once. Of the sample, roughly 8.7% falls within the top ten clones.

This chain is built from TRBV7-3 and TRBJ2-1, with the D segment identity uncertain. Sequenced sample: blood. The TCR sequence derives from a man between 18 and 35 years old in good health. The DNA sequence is TGTGCCAGCAGCTTAACAGCCTACAATGAGCAGTTCTTC. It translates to CASSLTAYNEQFF.